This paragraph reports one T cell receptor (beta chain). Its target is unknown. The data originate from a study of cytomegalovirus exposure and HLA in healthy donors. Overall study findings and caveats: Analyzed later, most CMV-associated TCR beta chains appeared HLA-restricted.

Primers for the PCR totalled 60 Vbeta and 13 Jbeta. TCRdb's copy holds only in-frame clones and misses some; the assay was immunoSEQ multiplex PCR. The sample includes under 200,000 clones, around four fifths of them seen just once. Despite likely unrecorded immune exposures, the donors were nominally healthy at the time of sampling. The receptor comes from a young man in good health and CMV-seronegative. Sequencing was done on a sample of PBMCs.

DNA for the CDR3: TGTGCCAGCAGCTTGAGCGGGGGTGGGACTGAAGCTTTCTTT. Residues: CASSLSGGGTEAFF. The chain combines TRBV5-4 with TRBJ1-1, with D perhaps TRBD1 (5 bases). V lost 1 base and J lost 5, with 12 bases in between. The CDR3 loop spans 14 amino acids. Germline V gene lookup returns CDR1 SGHNT and CDR2 YYREEE (reference sequence).